Listed here are 7 T cell receptor beta chains from one sample, sequenced in a study of beta chain features in type 1 diabetes. Study observations and caveats: Shorter TCRB CDR3s, moderately but significantly so, were found in Type 1 diabetes patients in all four CD4+ subsets.

The antigens for these receptors are not known. The entirety of the isolated RNA underwent reverse transcription, so expressed TCRB transcripts were sequenced. Generated by immunoSEQ multiplex PCR, the TCRdb table keeps only in-frame clones and is missing some. The sample lists 150,000 to 180,000 clones; 10% were seen once. The sample consisted of central memory CD4+ T cells from blood. Every receptor here comes from a man between 25 and 39 years old with type 1 diabetes.

This clone was observed a handful of times. CDR3 loop: CASTSGPNQPQHF. In nucleotides, the CDR3 is TGTGCCAGCACCTCTGGCCCCAATCAGCCCCAGCATTTT. The chain uses TRBV28 and TRBJ1-5; no firm D call. Germline lookup yields CDR1 MDHEN and CDR2 SYDVKM. This CDR3 comprises 13 residues. Trimming removed 7 bases from V and 3 bases from J, with 10 bases in between.

The chain couples TRBV15 to TRBJ2-5; TRBD1 matches 9 bases. Judging by the DNA end, TRBJ2-7 fits better; the J call may be wrong. CDR1 is LNHNV and CDR2 is YYDKDF in the germline V gene (reference sequence). CDR3 length: 15 amino acids. DNA for the CDR3: TGTGCCACCAGCAGAGCCGGGACAGGGTCGGTCGAGCAGTACTTC. As protein: CATSRAGTGSVEQYF.

The chain carries TRBV25-1 and TRBJ2-5; 9 nucleotides line up with TRBD1. The CDR3 consists of 15 residues. Looked up from germline, CDR1 is MGHDK and CDR2 is SYGVNS. Trimming took 3 bases from V and 5 from J; bases not matched to a gene: 7. The CDR3 is CASSDRTGVSETQYF. The CDR3 DNA reads TGTGCCAGCAGTGATCGGACAGGGGTATCCGAGACCCAGTACTTC. The full variable domain, its missing parts supplied by reference TRBV25-1 and TRBJ2-5, is EADIYQTPRYLVIGTGKKITLECSQTMGHDKMYWYQQDPGMELHLIHYSYGVNSTEKGDLSSESTVSRIRTEHFPLTLESARPSHTSQYLCASSDRTGVSETQYFGPGTRLLVL.

This clone was detected only a few times. This chain links TRBV2 with TRBJ1-1; maybe TRBD1 (5 bases). V gave up 3 bases and J gave up 11 bases, with 19 bases separating them. Germline loops: CDR1 SNHLY, CDR2 FYNNEI. The CDR3 is made up of 14 amino acids. DNA of the CDR3: TGTGCCAGCAGTGATTTCTCACAGGCGTCCGAGGCTTTCTTT. Its translation: CASSDFSQASEAFF. The variable domain in full, completed from reference TRBV2 and TRBJ1-1, reads EPEVTQTPSHQVTQMGQEVILRCVPISNHLYFYWYRQILGQKVEFLVSFYNNEISEKSEIFDDQFSVERPDGSNFTLKIRSTKLEDSAMYFCASSDFSQASEAFFGQGTRLTVV.

The rearrangement links TRBV29-1 to TRBJ1-4, with 7 bases fitting TRBD1. The V gene's germline CDR1 is SQVTM and CDR2 ANQGSEA. Germline trimming cut 3 bases from V and 2 bases from J; bases unmatched to any gene: 3. The CDR3 sequence is 14 residues long. The CDR3 bases are TGCAGCGTTGATCGGACAGGCACTAATGAAAAACTGTTTTTT. This sequence encodes CSVDRTGTNEKLFF.

The V gene is TRBV10-3, the J gene TRBJ1-5, with unresolved D. The CDR3 spans 13 residues. Germline V gene sequence: CDR1 ENHRY, CDR2 SYGVKD. V lost 3 bases and J lost 7, with 10 bases in between. CDR3 sequence: CAISDGERQPQHF. The CDR3 nucleotides are TGTGCCATCAGTGATGGGGAGAGGCAGCCCCAGCATTTT.

This chain connects TRBV7-2 to TRBJ2-5, with 7 nucleotides matching TRBD2. The CDR3 is made up of 19 amino acids. Trimming removed 1 base from V and 0 bases from J; junction bases left unmatched: 14. The germline CDR1 and CDR2 sequences are SGHTA and FQGNSA. The CDR3 coding sequence is TGTGCCAGCAGCTTAGAAGGCGTTTCTTGGCGGGGGTACCAAGAGACCCAGTACTTC. Its protein is CASSLEGVSWRGYQETQYF.